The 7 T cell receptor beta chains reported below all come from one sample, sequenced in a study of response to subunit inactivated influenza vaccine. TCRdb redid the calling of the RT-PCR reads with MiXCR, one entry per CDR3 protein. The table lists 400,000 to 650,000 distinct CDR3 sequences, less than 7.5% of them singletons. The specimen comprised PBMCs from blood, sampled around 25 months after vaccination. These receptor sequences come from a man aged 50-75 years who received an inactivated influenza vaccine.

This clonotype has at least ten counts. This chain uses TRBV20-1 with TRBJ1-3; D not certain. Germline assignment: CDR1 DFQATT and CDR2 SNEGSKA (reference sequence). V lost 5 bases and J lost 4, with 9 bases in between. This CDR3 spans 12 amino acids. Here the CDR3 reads CSARHEGNTIYF. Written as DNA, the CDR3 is TGCAGTGCTCGACATGAGGGAAACACCATATATTTT.

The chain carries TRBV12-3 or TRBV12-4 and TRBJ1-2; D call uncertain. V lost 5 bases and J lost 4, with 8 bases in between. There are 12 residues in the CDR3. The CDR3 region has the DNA TGTGCCAGCAGTACCCGCTCCTATGGCTACACCTTC. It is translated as CASSTRSYGYTF.

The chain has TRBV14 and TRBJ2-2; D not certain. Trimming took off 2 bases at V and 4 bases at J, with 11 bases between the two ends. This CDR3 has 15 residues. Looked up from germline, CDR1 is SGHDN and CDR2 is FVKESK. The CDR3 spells CASSQWNSGTGELFF. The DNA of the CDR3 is TGTGCCAGCAGCCAATGGAATTCGGGCACCGGGGAGCTGTTTTTT.

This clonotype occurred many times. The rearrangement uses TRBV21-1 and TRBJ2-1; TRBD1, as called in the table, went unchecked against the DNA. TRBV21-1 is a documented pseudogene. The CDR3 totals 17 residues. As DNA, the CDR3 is TGTGCCAGCAGCAAAGCAGTAGGGCAGGGACAGGACAATGAGCAGTTCTTC. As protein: CASSKAVGQGQDNEQFF.

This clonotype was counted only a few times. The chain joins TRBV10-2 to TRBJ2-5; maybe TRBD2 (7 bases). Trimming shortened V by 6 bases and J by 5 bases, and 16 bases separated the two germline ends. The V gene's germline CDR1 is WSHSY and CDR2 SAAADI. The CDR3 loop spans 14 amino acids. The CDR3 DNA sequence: TGCGCCAGCAGGTTGGGGGGGGGCCGTGAGACCCAGTACTTC. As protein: CASRLGGGRETQYF.

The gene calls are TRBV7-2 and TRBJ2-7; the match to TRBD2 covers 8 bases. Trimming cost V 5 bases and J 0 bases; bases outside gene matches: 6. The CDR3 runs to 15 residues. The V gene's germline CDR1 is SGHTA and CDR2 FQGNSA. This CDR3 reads CASSKSGTSSYEQYF. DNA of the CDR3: TGTGCCAGCAGCAAATCCGGGACTAGCTCCTACGAGCAGTACTTC. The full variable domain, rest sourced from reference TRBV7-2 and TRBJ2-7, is GAGVSQSPSNKVTEKGKDVELRCDPISGHTALYWYRQSLGQGLEFLIYFQGNSAPDKSGLPSDRFSAERTGGSVSTLTIQRTQQEDSAVYLCASSKSGTSSYEQYFGPGTRLTVT.

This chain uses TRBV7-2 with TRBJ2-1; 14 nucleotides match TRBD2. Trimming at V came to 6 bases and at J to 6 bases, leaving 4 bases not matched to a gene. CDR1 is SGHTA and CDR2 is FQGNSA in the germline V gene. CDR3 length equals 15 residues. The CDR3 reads CASRSGLAGVNEQFF. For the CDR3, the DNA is TGTGCCAGCAGATCGGGACTAGCGGGAGTCAATGAGCAGTTCTTC.